These 10 T cell receptor beta chains came from one sample sequenced in a study of T cell responses to AZD1222 COVID-19 vaccine (TCRdb year 2021). Library construction relied on the immunoSEQ multiplex PCR assay. Imported from immuneACCESS, the table was reduced by TCRdb to in-frame sequences with V and J called. These copies leave out some clones; in studies compared against another copy, an unresolved V gene accounts for under half, and the cause of the remainder is not known. Across this sample there are some 130,000 clones, with over 75% seen only once. The ten top clones hold 6.5% to 8.5% of the sample. Reading the label with the study, this specimen's time point is: baseline before first vaccination. Sequencing used peripheral blood, obtained on day 0 of AZD1222 vaccination. These receptors originate from an adult in good health.

The chain links TRBV9 to TRBJ2-7; 8 bases agree with TRBD2. The ends lost 0 bases at V and 2 bases at J; junction bases unmatched: 4. The length of the CDR3 is 15 residues. Germline assignment: CDR1 SGDLS and CDR2 YYNGEE. The CDR3 is CASSVGPGGAYEQYF. CDR3 nucleotide sequence: TGTGCCAGCAGCGTAGGACCGGGGGGGGCCTACGAGCAGTACTTC.

This chain links TRBV9 with TRBJ1-2, with 11 bases identical to TRBD1. The V segment lost 3 bases and the J segment 6 bases; nucleotides outside the gene matches: 10. Germline loops: CDR1 SGDLS, CDR2 YYNGEE. The CDR3 runs 16 residues. The CDR3 DNA is TGTGCCAGCAGCGGGGGACAGGGGGATGCACCGCATGGCTACACCTTC. This sequence encodes CASSGGQGDAPHGYTF. The complete variable domain, with remaining parts taken from reference TRBV9 and TRBJ1-2, reads DSGVTQTPKHLITATGQRVTLRCSPRSGDLSVYWYQQSLDQGLQFLIQYYNGEERAKGNILERFSAQQFPDLHSELNLSSLELGDSALYFCASSGGQGDAPHGYTFGSGTRLTVV.

This chain joins TRBV6-1 and TRBJ1-2; 9 bases align to TRBD1. After removal of 1 base from V and 4 bases from J, the junction contained 7 bases not matched to a gene. Germline assignment: CDR1 MNHNS and CDR2 SASEGT. The CDR3 spans 16 residues. CDR3 region: CASSEVIGQGIYGYTF. The CDR3 bases are TGTGCCAGCAGTGAAGTAATAGGACAGGGGATCTATGGCTACACCTTC.

The gene calls are TRBV6-2 or TRBV6-3 and TRBJ2-5, with 7 bases identical to TRBD2. The CDR3 is 14 residues long. The germline CDR1 and CDR2 sequences are MNHEY and SVGEGT. V lost 0 bases to trimming and J lost 6 bases; unmatched junction nucleotides: 4. CDR3 loop: CASSYSGLVQTQYF. The CDR3 DNA is TGTGCCAGCAGTTACTCAGGACTAGTCCAGACCCAGTACTTC.

The V gene is TRBV6-5, the J gene TRBJ2-7, with D perhaps TRBD1 (5 bases). Trimming stripped 8 bases from V and 1 base from J, with 12 bases between. This CDR3 is built from 13 residues. Germline V gene lookup returns CDR1 MNHEY and CDR2 SVGAGI. CDR3 in amino acids: CASGAGVSYEQYF. The CDR3 nucleotides are TGTGCCAGCGGGGCCGGAGTTTCCTACGAGCAGTACTTC.

CDR3 protein: CASSQDKGGGATDTQYF. CDR3 nucleotide sequence: TGTGCCAGCAGCCAAGATAAGGGCGGGGGGGCCACAGATACGCAGTATTTT. The V and J genes are TRBV4-2 and TRBJ2-3; 9 nucleotides agree with TRBD2. The V segment lost 0 bases and the J segment 2 bases; nucleotides outside the gene matches: 6. The V gene's germline CDR1 is LGHNA and CDR2 YNFKEQ. CDR3 length: 17 amino acids.

V is TRBV13 and J is TRBJ2-7, with 9 bases that match TRBD1. Trimming at V came to 5 bases and at J to 0 bases, leaving 5 bases not matched to a gene. Germline CDR1 and CDR2: PRHDT and FYEKMQ (reference sequence). CDR3 size: 15 residues. The CDR3 DNA reads TGTGCCAGCAGCGGGACAGGGAGAAGCTCCTACGAGCAGTACTTC. Its translation: CASSGTGRSSYEQYF.

The chain links TRBV5-4 to TRBJ2-4; D possibly corresponds to TRBD2 (5 bases). V lost 2 bases and J 1 base, leaving 7 bases between the germline ends. The V gene's germline CDR1 is SGHNT and CDR2 YYREEE (reference sequence). This CDR3 spans 14 amino acids. In nucleotides, the CDR3 is TGTGCCAGCAGCTTACCGGGGGCCAAAAACATTCAGTACTTC. Translation gives CASSLPGAKNIQYF.

This sequence joins TRBV30 and TRBJ1-3; D unclear. Germline V gene lookup returns CDR1 GTSNPN and CDR2 SVGIG (reference sequence). The germline V and J ends were trimmed by 0 bases and 4 bases, with 4 bases remaining between them. The CDR3 spans 12 residues. The chain's CDR3 is CAWSVQGNTIYF. In DNA, the CDR3 is TGTGCCTGGAGTGTACAGGGAAACACCATATATTTT.

This clone was seen only a few times. The genes are TRBV10-3 and TRBJ1-2; TRBD1 might be the D (5 bases). The V end lost 5 bases, the J end lost 5 bases, and 18 bases lay between the germline ends. The V gene's germline CDR1 is ENHRY and CDR2 SYGVKD. The length of the CDR3 is 15 residues. The CDR3 is CAISTPGQPGYGYTF. CDR3 nucleotide sequence: TGTGCCATCAGTACCCCAGGACAACCAGGATATGGCTACACCTTC.